The entry below describes one T cell receptor beta chain. The antigen is not known. The entry originates in a study of T cell responses to AZD1222 COVID-19 vaccine. Study-wide points: Sampling captured repertoires only after the peak T cell response. Most donors were white British, females outnumbered males, and clonal diversity was possibly underestimated. Mapped onto spike, vaccine-associated CD4 TCRs spanned it and were dominant at 160-218 and 743-854. Two AZD1222 doses significantly raised spike-specific TCR breadth and depth over controls.

CDR3 length equals 15 residues. From germline, CDR1 is SGHRS and CDR2 YFSETQ. The ends were cut back, 4 bases at V and 6 bases at J, with 19 bases in the middle. TCRdb's copy holds only in-frame clones and misses some; the assay was immunoSEQ multiplex PCR. This sample yields 95,000 to 150,000 clones, of which roughly nine tenths are seen a single time; around 1.7% belongs to the top ten. This sequence joins TRBV5-1 and TRBJ1-2, with TRBD1 as a possible D gene (6 bases). The sequencing here drew on peripheral blood, taken on day 0 of AZD1222 vaccination. This clonotype was obtained from an adult in good health. The chain's CDR3 is CASSQRPGDRDGYTF. The CDR3 coding sequence is TGCGCCAGCAGCCAACGACCAGGGGATCGTGATGGCTACACCTTC.